Shown below are 14 T cell receptor beta chains from a single sample sequenced in a study of molecular identifiers for immune sequencing clone quantification. TCRdb used MiXCR to reprocess the PCR reads, holding one entry per CDR3 protein. The sample holds some 590,000 distinct CDR3 sequences; about 25% are singletons and the top ten take roughly 0.83%. Source material: naive CD8+ T cells from blood, with Jurkat cell RNA spiked in. Subset described: FACS-sorted CD8+CD4-CCR7+CD45RA+ naive T cells. These receptors all come from a human donor in good health. Some libraries in this study had Jurkat cell RNA spiked in.

V usage is TRBV15 and J usage is TRBJ2-1, with D tentatively TRBD1 (6 bases). Germline V gene lookup returns CDR1 LNHNV and CDR2 YYDKDF (reference sequence). The CDR3 has 17 residues. Trimming left V 2 bases short and J 2 bases short, with 16 bases between. This CDR3 reads CATSRSSPGAAYNEQFF. CDR3 DNA sequence: TGTGCCACCAGCAGATCGAGTCCAGGGGCGGCCTACAATGAGCAGTTCTTC. The variable domain in full, completed from reference TRBV15 and TRBJ2-1, reads DAMVIQNPRYQVTQFGKPVTLSCSQTLNHNVMYWYQQKSSQAPKLLFHYYDKDFNNEADTPDNFQSRRPNTSFCFLDIRSPGLGDTAMYLCATSRSSPGAAYNEQFFGPGTRLTVL.

This clonotype occurred many times. This rearrangement joins TRBV24-1 to TRBJ2-3; D remains ambiguous. Germline assignment: CDR1 KGHDR and CDR2 SFDVKD. This CDR3 has 16 residues. V lost 4 bases, J lost 1 base, and 14 bases lay in between. The CDR3 DNA follows: TGTGCCACCAGTGAGGATGCTAGGAGCCGCACAGATACGCAGTATTTT. This sequence encodes CATSEDARSRTDTQYF.

This clonotype was counted a few times. V is TRBV27 and J is TRBJ1-5; D uncertain. V shed 0 bases and J shed 3 bases, with 9 bases lying between them. Germline V gene sequence: CDR1 MNHEY, CDR2 SMNVEV (reference sequence). This CDR3 has 15 amino acids. CDR3 nucleotide sequence: TGTGCCAGCAGTTTATCGCTGAGGGCCAATCAGCCCCAGCATTTT. Its protein is CASSLSLRANQPQHF.

This clonotype has ten or more counts. The gene calls are TRBV4-3 and TRBJ1-5; 9 bases are a match to TRBD1. The CDR3 is 15 residues long. Looked up from germline, CDR1 is LGHNA and CDR2 is YSLEER. The trim removed 4 bases at V and 6 bases at J, leaving 7 bases unmatched. CDR3 nucleotide sequence: TGCGCCAGCAGCCCCACAGGGGGCGGAGGTCAGCCCCAGCATTTT. It translates to CASSPTGGGGQPQHF.

In its sample, this clonotype was seen many times. The chain employs TRBV15 and TRBJ1-1; D call uncertain. V lost 1 base and J lost 5, with 8 bases in between. The CDR3 consists of 13 residues. CDR1 is LNHNV, CDR2 YYDKDF, per germline (reference sequence). The CDR3 coding sequence is TGTGCCACCAGCAGAGGAGAGGAAACTGAAGCTTTCTTT. It yields the protein CATSRGEETEAFF.

This clonotype has only a few counts. The chain carries TRBV7-7 and TRBJ2-5; D tentatively reads TRBD1 or TRBD2 (5 bases each). The V end was cut by 5 bases, the J end by 5 bases, with 18 bases between. This CDR3 is 15 amino acids long. Germline V gives CDR1 SSHAT, CDR2 FNYEAQ (reference sequence). The CDR3 protein is CASSMAYEGLETQYF. CDR3 sequence (DNA): TGTGCCAGCAGCATGGCCTACGAGGGGTTGGAGACCCAGTACTTC.

V and J are TRBV29-1 and TRBJ2-3; D is unclear. Per the germline V gene, CDR1 is SQVTM and CDR2 is ANQGSEA. V shed 8 bases and J shed 4 bases, with 13 bases lying between them. The CDR3 sequence is 12 residues long. The CDR3 DNA reads TGCAGCTCTGACCCCTTCCCAGATACGCAGTATTTT. This translates into CSSDPFPDTQYF.

A note on this clonotype: A much larger clonotype is one base distant, so this may be a read error. The V gene is TRBV30, the J gene TRBJ2-5, with D unclear. CDR3 size: 12 residues. Germline-derived CDR1 and CDR2 are GTSNPN and SVGIG (reference sequence). CDR3 sequence: CAWSPSQETQNF. CDR3 DNA: TGTGCCTGGTCACCAAGTCAAGAGACCCAGAACTTC.

This chain connects TRBV4-3 to TRBJ1-2; D is possibly TRBD1 (5 bases). The CDR3 has 15 residues. In germline, CDR1 is LGHNA, CDR2 YSLEER. Trimming removed 4 bases from V and 2 bases from J, with 14 bases in between. CDR3 loop: CASSPYPRDNYGYTF. In DNA, the CDR3 is TGCGCCAGCAGCCCTTACCCCCGGGACAACTATGGCTACACCTTC.

The rearrangement links TRBV7-9 to TRBJ2-7; 10 nucleotides line up with TRBD2. The CDR3 extends over 16 amino acids. Germline assignment: CDR1 SEHNR and CDR2 FQNEAQ (reference sequence). J lost 4 bases, V lost 5 bases, and 11 bases had no gene match. The CDR3 DNA follows: TGTGCCAGCAGCCAAGTCACTAGCGGGGCTTTATACGAGCAGTACTTC. Translation: CASSQVTSGALYEQYF.

CDR3 DNA sequence: TGTGCCAGCAGCCCCTACGGGACCTCTAGCAATCAGCCCCAGCATTTT. Amino acids: CASSPYGTSSNQPQHF. The chain couples TRBV4-2 to TRBJ1-5; the D gene is possibly TRBD1 (5 bases). The ends were cut back, 4 bases at V and 0 bases at J, with 13 bases in the middle. Germline V gives CDR1 LGHNA, CDR2 YNFKEQ. This CDR3 comprises 16 residues.

This clonotype was observed many times. The chain links TRBV7-9 to TRBJ2-7; the match to TRBD2 covers 9 bases. Germline values: CDR1 SEHNR, CDR2 FQNEAQ (reference sequence). The CDR3 is 15 residues long. Unmatched junction bases numbered 7, after V lost 1 base and J lost 6 bases. Written as DNA, the CDR3 is TGTGCCAGCAGCTTAGTGTCTAGCGGGATGTTCGAGCAGTACTTC. Translated, it gives CASSLVSSGMFEQYF.

This chain links TRBV7-9 with TRBJ2-1; 9 nucleotides match TRBD1. There are 17 residues in the CDR3. Looked up from germline, CDR1 is SEHNR and CDR2 is FQNEAQ (reference sequence). V shed 5 bases, J shed 4 bases, and the junction held 12 bases outside the gene matches. The CDR3 DNA is TGTGCCAGCAGCCCCTCCCCGATCGGGACAGGGTACAATGAGCAGTTCTTC. The encoded protein is CASSPSPIGTGYNEQFF. Full variable domain (outside the CDR3, taken from reference TRBV7-9 and TRBJ2-1): DTGVSQNPRHKITKRGQNVTFRCDPISEHNRLYWYRQTLGQGPEFLTYFQNEAQLEKSRLLSDRFSAERPKGSFSTLEIQRTEQGDSAMYLCASSPSPIGTGYNEQFFGPGTRLTVL.

Comments on this clonotype: It may be a read error: a sequence one base away is much more abundant. V usage is TRBV28 and J usage is TRBJ2-5; 14 bases align to TRBD2. The J segment lost 1 base and the V segment lost 11 bases, leaving 12 bases of the junction unmatched. The CDR3 has 17 amino acids. Looked up from germline, CDR1 is MDHEN and CDR2 is SYDVKM. The CDR3 is CAGRWTSGRRGQETQYF. In DNA, the CDR3 is TGTGCCGGCCGCTGGACTAGCGGGAGGAGGGGCCAAGAGACCCAGTACTTC.